A selection of T cell receptor beta chains follows, all from one sample in a study of cytomegalovirus exposure and HLA in healthy donors. The method was immunoSEQ multiplex PCR; TCRdb's version includes in-frame clones alone and lacks a portion of them. Listed are 100,000 to 150,000 clones; around 1.6% falls within the top ten. What was sequenced was PBMCs. These receptors were taken from a woman aged 40 to 50 in good health and CMV-seropositive. Each CDR3 is given with its conserved first and last residue. A D gene is named only where the DNA matches it firmly.

TRBV7-2	NA	TRBJ2-7	TGTGCCAGCGGGCTCCGTTCCTACGAGCAGTACTTC	CASGLRSYEQYF
TRBV11-2	TRBD1	TRBJ2-1	TGTGCCAGCAGCTTAGTCTCAGGGGGCCCCTACAATGAGCAGTTCTTC	CASSLVSGGPYNEQFF
TRBV6-5	NA	TRBJ1-5	TGTGCCAGCAGTTACTTACCTCCGGGGGATCAGCCCCAGCATTTT	CASSYLPPGDQPQHF
TRBV6-1	TRBD2	TRBJ2-5	TGTGCCAGCGGGAGGGAAAGACAAGAGACCCAGTACTTC	CASGRERQETQYF
TRBV5-6	TRBD1	TRBJ2-2	TGTGCCAGCAGCTTTGTCAGGGGGCCAAACACCGGGGAGCTGTTTTTT	CASSFVRGPNTGELFF
TRBV27	NA	TRBJ2-7	TGTGCCAGCAGCCCCCTGGGCAACTACGAGCAGTACTTC	CASSPLGNYEQYF
TRBV7-2	NA	TRBJ2-1	TGTGCCAGCAGCTTAGGCACGGGAGTAATCTACAATGAGCAGTTCTTC	CASSLGTGVIYNEQFF
TRBV4-2	NA	TRBJ2-2	TGTGCCAGCAGCCAAGGGGTTGGCGGAAACACCGGGGAGCTGTTTTTT	CASSQGVGGNTGELFF
TRBV11-1	NA	TRBJ2-7	TGTGCCAGCAGCCCCCGGGACGGGGGCTACGAGCAGTACTTC	CASSPRDGGYEQYF
TRBV7-2	TRBD2	TRBJ2-1	TGTGCCAGCAGCTTAGGGGGGACTACCCTGAATCCACCGTTCTTC	CASSLGGTTLNPPFF
TRBV5-1	TRBD1	TRBJ1-1	TGCGCCAGCAGCTTGTGGACAGGTGATACTGAAGCTTTCTTT	CASSLWTGDTEAFF
TRBV6-5	NA	TRBJ1-1	TGTGCCAGCAAAAGGGGGGGGGCCTATGGGGCTTTCTTT	CASKRGGAYGAFF
TRBV19	NA	TRBJ2-1	TGTGCCAGTAGTATAACGGGTCGCAATGAGCAGTTCTTC	CASSITGRNEQFF
TRBV4-1	TRBD1	TRBJ1-1	TGCGCCAGCAGGGGACAGCTGAACACTGAAGCTTTCTTT	CASRGQLNTEAFF
TRBV11-2	TRBD1	TRBJ2-1	TGTGCCAGCAGCTTAGCCAGGGGGTTATACAATGAGCAGTTCTTC	CASSLARGLYNEQFF
TRBV6-1	TRBD1	TRBJ2-2	TGTGCCAGCAGTGAATCGATTGGGACAGGGAACACCGGGGAGCTGTTTTTT	CASSESIGTGNTGELFF
TRBV30	NA	TRBJ1-2	TGTGCCTGGACGTTCTATGGCTACACCTTC	CAWTFYGYTF
TRBV9	NA	TRBJ2-1	TGTGCCAGCAGCGAGAGATGGTACAATGAGCAGTTCTTC	CASSERWYNEQFF
TRBV29-1	TRBD1	TRBJ1-2	TGCAGCGTTCTGGACAGGGGCTATGGCTACACCTTC	CSVLDRGYGYTF
TRBV9	NA	TRBJ1-1	TGTGCCAGCAGCGGATCAGGGGTGAACACTGAAGCTTTCTTT	CASSGSGVNTEAFF
TRBV19	TRBD1	TRBJ2-4	TGTGCCAGTAGTATCAACAGGGGTGAAAACATTCAGTACTTC	CASSINRGENIQYF
TRBV5-1	TRBD2	TRBJ2-5	TGCGCCAGCAGCTTGGAGGCGGGAGGGCGAGAGACCCAGTACTTC	CASSLEAGGRETQYF
TRBV10-2	NA	TRBJ1-3	TGCGCCAGCAGTGATGTCGGGAGGACTGGAAACACCATATATTTT	CASSDVGRTGNTIYF
TRBV5-5	NA	TRBJ2-1	TGTGCCAGCAGCTTGGCCGAAGGACTTCTCTACAATGAGCAGTTCTTC	CASSLAEGLLYNEQFF
TRBV4-2	TRBD2	TRBJ2-3	TGTGCCAGCAGCCAAACTAGCGGAAGCACAGATACGCAGTATTTT	CASSQTSGSTDTQYF
TRBV12-1	NA	TRBJ2-2	TGTGCCATCCCTTCATCGCGGGTTTCCGACACCGGGGAGCTGTTTTTT	CAIPSSRVSDTGELFF
TRBV7-9	NA	TRBJ1-4	TGTGCCAGCAGCTCGAACTCCGCAACTAATGAAAAACTGTTTTTT	CASSSNSATNEKLFF
TRBV29-1	TRBD2	TRBJ2-5	TGCAGCGTTAGGGAGGGCCCCCTGGGTTACTTC	CSVREGPLGYF
TRBV28	TRBD1	TRBJ2-7	TGTGCCAGCAGTTCGTACAGGGGCCCCTACGAGCAGTACTTC	CASSSYRGPYEQYF
TRBV11-2	TRBD2	TRBJ2-7	TGTGCCAGCAGCCCGGAGCGGGGCGAGCAGTACTTC	CASSPERGEQYF
TRBV11-2	NA	TRBJ2-7	TGTGCCAGCAGCTTAGCAGGGAAAGCCTACGAGCAGTACTTC	CASSLAGKAYEQYF
TRBV28	TRBD1	TRBJ2-7	TGTGCCAGCACCGCCCCGGGACAGGGGGTCTACGAGCAGTACTTC	CASTAPGQGVYEQYF
TRBV11-3	NA	TRBJ2-7	TGTGCCAGCAGCTTAGGGGGAGGTACCTACGAGCAGTACTTC	CASSLGGGTYEQYF
TRBV7-2	NA	TRBJ2-7	TGTGCCAGCAGCTTAGGGCTTATCTCCTACGAGCAGTACTTC	CASSLGLISYEQYF
TRBV4-2	NA	TRBJ2-2	TGTGCCAGCAGCCAAGAAACTGAACTTTCCGGGGAGCTGTTTTTT	CASSQETELSGELFF
TRBV7-2	TRBD1	TRBJ1-2	TGTGCCAGCAGGCAGACAGGGGGCGCTAGCTATGGCTACACCTTC	CASRQTGGASYGYTF
TRBV2	NA	TRBJ1-1	TGTGCCAGCAGTCGGGACACTGAGGCGACTGAAGCTTTCTTT	CASSRDTEATEAFF
TRBV11-3	TRBD1	TRBJ2-7	TGTGCCAGCAGCCACACCGGGACAGGGCCCTACGAGCAGTACTTC	CASSHTGTGPYEQYF
TRBV28	NA	TRBJ2-7	TGTGCCAGCACCCCCGACACTGACGAGCAGTACTTC	CASTPDTDEQYF
TRBV11-2	NA	TRBJ2-1	TGTGCCAGCAGCTTACTCACAGGGAGCTCCTACAATGAGCAGTTCTTC	CASSLLTGSSYNEQFF
TRBV19	NA	TRBJ2-5	TGTGCCAGTAGTATCTCTAACAGCCAAGAGACCCAGTACTTC	CASSISNSQETQYF
TRBV30	TRBD1	TRBJ1-4	TGTGCCTGGAGTCAGGGACAGCCAAATGAAAAACTGTTTTTT	CAWSQGQPNEKLFF
TRBV4-2	TRBD2	TRBJ2-7	TGTGCCAGCAGCCAAGGAGAGGGAGGGTCCTACGAGCAGTACTTC	CASSQGEGGSYEQYF
TRBV5-5	TRBD2	TRBJ2-3	TGTGCCAGCAGCTGGGGACTAGCGGGAGGGCCAGATACGCAGTATTTT	CASSWGLAGGPDTQYF
TRBV6-4	NA	TRBJ1-1	TGTGCCAGCAGTGAGCAGGTTAACACTGAAGCTTTCTTT	CASSEQVNTEAFF
TRBV29-1	TRBD2	TRBJ2-3	TGCAGCGTTGGTCAAAGCGGGAGAGCCACAGATACGCAGTATTTT	CSVGQSGRATDTQYF
TRBV20-1	NA	TRBJ2-7	TGCAGTGCTAGAGATCTCTACGAGCAGTACTTC	CSARDLYEQYF
TRBV27	NA	TRBJ2-6	TGTGCCAGCAGTACTATTGGGCTAGGGGGAGCCTCTAGTGGGGCCAACGTCCTGACTTTC	CASSTIGLGGASSGANVLTF
TRBV29-1	NA	TRBJ2-1	TGCAGCGGCATAGAGACAGCGCCGAATGAGCAGTTCTTC	CSGIETAPNEQFF
TRBV5-8	TRBD2	TRBJ2-7	TGTGCCAGCAGCCATCTGTTTTCTAGCGGGATAGATTTGGAGCAGTACTTC	CASSHLFSSGIDLEQYF
TRBV29-1	TRBD2	TRBJ2-3	TGCAGCGTTCGGGGGACTAGCGGGAAAAATACGCAGTATTTT	CSVRGTSGKNTQYF
TRBV2	NA	TRBJ2-2	TGTGCCAGCAGCGAGCTGACGAACACCGGGGAGCTGTTTTTT	CASSELTNTGELFF